This T cell receptor beta chain was identified during a study of T cell responses to AZD1222 COVID-19 vaccine. There are 17 residues in the CDR3. V lost 2 bases and J lost 0, with 14 bases in between. CDR1 is LGHNT and CDR2 is FRNRAP in the germline V gene. Some clones are missing from TCRdb's copy, which holds only in-frame ones; the method was immunoSEQ multiplex PCR. The sample yields about 170,000 clones, 90% to 95% seen once. The source was peripheral blood, collected on day 0 of AZD1222 vaccination. The source of this sequence is an adult in good health. The J gene is TRBJ1-3, the V gene TRBV12-5, with D hard to call. The CDR3 DNA reads as TGTGCTAGTGGTTTGCATTGGGTATGGAGCTCTGGAAACACCATATATTTT. The encoded protein is CASGLHWVWSSGNTIYF. The full variable domain, its missing parts supplied by reference TRBV12-5 and TRBJ1-3, is DARVTQTPRHKVTEMGQEVTMRCQPILGHNTVFWYRQTMMQGLELLAYFRNRAPLDDSGMPKDRFSAEMPDATLATLKIQPSEPRDSAVYFCASGLHWVWSSGNTIYFGEGSWLTVV.